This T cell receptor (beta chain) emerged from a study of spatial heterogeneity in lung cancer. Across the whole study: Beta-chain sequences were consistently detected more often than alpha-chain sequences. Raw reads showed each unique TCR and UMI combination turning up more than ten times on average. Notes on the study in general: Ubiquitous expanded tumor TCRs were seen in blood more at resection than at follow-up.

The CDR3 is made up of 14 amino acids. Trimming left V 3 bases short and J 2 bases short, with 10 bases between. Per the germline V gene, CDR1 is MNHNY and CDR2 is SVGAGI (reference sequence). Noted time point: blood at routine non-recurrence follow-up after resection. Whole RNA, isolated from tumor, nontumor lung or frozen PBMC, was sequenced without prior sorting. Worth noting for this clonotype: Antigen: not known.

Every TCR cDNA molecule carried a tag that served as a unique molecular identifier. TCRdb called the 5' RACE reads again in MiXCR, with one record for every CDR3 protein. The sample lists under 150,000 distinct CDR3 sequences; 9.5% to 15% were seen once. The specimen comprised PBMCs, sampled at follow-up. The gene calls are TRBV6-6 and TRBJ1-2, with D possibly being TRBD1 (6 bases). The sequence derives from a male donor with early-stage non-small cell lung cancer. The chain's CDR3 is CASSYSGVNYGYTF. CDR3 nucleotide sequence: TGTGCCAGCAGTTATTCAGGGGTCAACTATGGCTACACCTTC.